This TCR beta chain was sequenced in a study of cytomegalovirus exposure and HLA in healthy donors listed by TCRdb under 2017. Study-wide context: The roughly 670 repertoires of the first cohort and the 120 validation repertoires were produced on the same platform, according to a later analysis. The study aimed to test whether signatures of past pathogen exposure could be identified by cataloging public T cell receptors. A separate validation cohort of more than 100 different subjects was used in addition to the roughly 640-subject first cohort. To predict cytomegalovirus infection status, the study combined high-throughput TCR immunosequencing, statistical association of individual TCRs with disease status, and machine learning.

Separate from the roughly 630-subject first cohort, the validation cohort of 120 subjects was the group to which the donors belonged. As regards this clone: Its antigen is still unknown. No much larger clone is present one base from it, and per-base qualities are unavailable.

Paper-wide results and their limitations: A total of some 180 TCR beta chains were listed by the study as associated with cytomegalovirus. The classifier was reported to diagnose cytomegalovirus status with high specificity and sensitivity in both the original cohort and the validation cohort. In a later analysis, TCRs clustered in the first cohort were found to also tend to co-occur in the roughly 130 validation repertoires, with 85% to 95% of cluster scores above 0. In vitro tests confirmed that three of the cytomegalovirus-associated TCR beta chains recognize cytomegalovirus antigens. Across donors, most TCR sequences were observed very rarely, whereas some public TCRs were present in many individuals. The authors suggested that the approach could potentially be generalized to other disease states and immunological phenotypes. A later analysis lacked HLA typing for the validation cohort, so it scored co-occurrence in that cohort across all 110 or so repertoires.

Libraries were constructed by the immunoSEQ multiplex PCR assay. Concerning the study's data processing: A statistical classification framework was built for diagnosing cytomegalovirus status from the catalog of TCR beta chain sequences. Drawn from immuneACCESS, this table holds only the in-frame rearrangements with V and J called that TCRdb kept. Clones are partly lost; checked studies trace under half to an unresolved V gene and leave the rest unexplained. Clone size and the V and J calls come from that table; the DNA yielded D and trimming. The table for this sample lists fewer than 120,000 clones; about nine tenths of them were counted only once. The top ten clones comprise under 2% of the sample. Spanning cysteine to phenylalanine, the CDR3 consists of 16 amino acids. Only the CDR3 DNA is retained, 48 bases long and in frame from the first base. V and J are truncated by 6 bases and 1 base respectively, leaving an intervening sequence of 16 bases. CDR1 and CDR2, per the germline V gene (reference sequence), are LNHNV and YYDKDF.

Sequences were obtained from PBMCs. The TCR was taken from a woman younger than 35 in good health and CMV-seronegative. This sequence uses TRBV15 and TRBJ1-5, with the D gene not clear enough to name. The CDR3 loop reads CATSVGSRGSNQPQHF. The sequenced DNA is TGTGCCACCAGTGTGGGCAGCCGGGGAAGCAATCAGCCCCAGCATTTT.